The source of this T cell receptor beta chain is a study of T-cell reconstitution after alpha-beta-depleted transplantation in children. Overall study findings and caveats: Expanded graft clones numbering several hundred reportedly gave rise to alpha-beta T cells about two months after transplant.

Unique molecular identifiers were incorporated during preparation of the TCRbeta library. In TCRdb, the PCR reads were re-called with MiXCR into one record per CDR3 protein. The sample lists tens of thousands of distinct CDR3 sequences, 6.3% occurring once. The CDR3 runs to 14 residues. Trimming left V 5 bases short and J 1 base short, with 11 bases between. Germline values: CDR1 SGHTA, CDR2 FQGNSA. Ten or more counts support this clonotype. The antigen remains undetermined. The genes are TRBV7-2 and TRBJ1-1; D call uncertain. The receptor was isolated from a male patient aged 10 to 17 who had a stem cell transplant for acute myeloid leukemia, so the T cells may come from the graft donor. The sequencing here drew on PBMCs, mostly from graft donor cells, taken 180 days after TCRalphabeta/CD19-depleted stem cell transplant. The CDR3 bases are TGTGCCAGCAGCCATTGGACTGAGAACACTGAAGCTTTCTTT. As protein: CASSHWTENTEAFF.